One and the same sample provided the 2 T cell receptor beta chains below, sequenced in a study of CD8 T cells in ankylosing spondylitis. One entry per CDR3 protein, called by TCRdb with MiXCR from the 5' RACE reads. This sample has some 400,000 distinct CDR3 sequences, with around 20% found just once. Whole-study results and caveats: Typical of ankylosing spondylitis blood, it appeared, was a TCR beta motif of roughly eight highly homologous variants.

Antigens for these TCRs are unknown. Sequences were obtained from blood, either unsorted or a sorted T cell fraction (not recorded which). The receptors derive from a male donor with ankylosing spondylitis.

The V and J genes are TRBV7-2 and TRBJ2-3, with D tentatively TRBD2 (5 bases). Germline lookup yields CDR1 SGHTA and CDR2 FQGNSA. The V gene lost 8 bases and the J gene lost 1 base, with 10 bases spanning the gap. CDR3 length: 13 residues. The CDR3 DNA follows: TGTGCCAGCCCGAGCGGCGGCACAGATACGCAGTATTTT. Its translation is CASPSGGTDTQYF.

This chain links TRBV14 with TRBJ2-3, with D hard to call. Between the trimmed V and J ends, which lost 4 bases and 4 bases, there was a span of 12 bases. CDR3 length: 14 amino acids. Per germline, CDR1 SGHDN and CDR2 FVKESK. The CDR3 loop is CASSLMDGPDTQYF. The CDR3 bases are TGTGCCAGCAGCCTTATGGACGGCCCAGATACGCAGTATTTT.